This T cell receptor beta chain was sequenced in a study of cytomegalovirus exposure and HLA in healthy donors. The study, taken as a whole, reports: In vitro checks showed that a few CMV-associated chains really do target CMV antigens. The majority of TCR sequences were rare, yet some public TCRs appeared in many donors.

The table lists this clone with a count of one. The antigen remains unidentified. CDR3 length: 13 amino acids. With 1 base removed from V and 5 bases from J, the gap between germline ends came to 5 bases. The germline CDR1 and CDR2 sequences are MGHRA and YSYEKL. Sequencing was performed with immunoSEQ multiplex PCR; in TCRdb, only in-frame clones are kept and a portion is missing. The repertoire holds approximately 150,000 clones, with approximately 90% as singletons. These donors were members of the approximately 110-subject validation cohort, a group separate from the roughly 670-subject first cohort.

Sequencing input: PBMCs. The chain employs TRBV4-1 and TRBJ1-4; D unclear. This receptor was obtained from a young man in good health and CMV-seronegative. CDR3 protein: CASSQVQNEKLFF. In DNA, the CDR3 is TGCGCCAGCAGCCAAGTTCAAAATGAAAAACTGTTTTTT.